Here is one T cell receptor (beta chain) with its context. The antigen is not known. This sample was included in a study of cytomegalovirus exposure and HLA in healthy donors. The wider study: Earlier findings included about 120 million unique TCR beta sequences obtained from approximately 170 million T cells.

Germline-derived CDR1 and CDR2 are GTSNPN and SVGIG (reference sequence). Trimming shortened V by 0 bases and J by 6 bases, and 12 bases separated the two germline ends. The CDR3 runs to 13 residues. Study-wide results and caveats: It was assumed in the presence/absence analyses that sequencing depth was roughly uniform across donors. With high specificity and sensitivity, the classifier reportedly diagnosed cytomegalovirus status. Data from an earlier analysis indicated that most TCR beta V segments were productive either about 87% or about 30% of the time.

PCR used 60 Vbeta primers and 13 Jbeta primers. TCRdb's table, derived via immunoSEQ multiplex PCR, lists solely in-frame clones and lacks some. The sample consists of 130,000 to 150,000 clones, around 84% of them appearing once. The receptor comes from a man aged 40-49 years in good health and CMV-seropositive. The sequenced sample was PBMCs. V gene TRBV30 combines with J gene TRBJ2-7, with no clear D. The DNA of the CDR3 is TGTGCCTGGAGTGTACATCAGATTGGCGAGCAGTACTTC. Residues: CAWSVHQIGEQYF.